These T cell receptor beta chains were read from a single sample in a study of cytomegalovirus exposure and HLA in healthy donors. The repertoire was sequenced with immunoSEQ multiplex PCR; TCRdb's copy has only in-frame clones and lacks some. The sample consists of around 150,000 clones, 82% of them appearing once. The sequencing input was PBMCs. These receptors all come from a woman aged 45-60 years in good health and CMV-seropositive. The CDR3 runs from the conserved cysteine through the conserved F or W. D genes are given only for firm matches. Clone sizes are given selectively: once, few, many, or a class where the clone is expanded.

length: 16; size: .; D: .; V: TRBV5-1; J: TRBJ1-3; CDR3: CASSLAGRGYGNTIYF; DNA: TGCGCCAGCAGCTTGGCGGGGAGGGGATATGGAAACACCATATATTTT
length: 16; size: .; D: .; V: TRBV25-1; J: TRBJ1-2; CDR3: CASFSSGAGGNYGYTF; DNA: TGTGCCAGCTTTTCTAGTGGAGCGGGGGGCAACTATGGCTACACCTTC
length: 14; size: .; D: .; V: TRBV19; J: TRBJ2-3; CDR3: CASSDRGSTDTQYF; DNA: TGTGCCAGTAGTGACCGGGGGTCAACAGATACGCAGTATTTT
length: 15; size: once; D: TRBD1; V: TRBV6-5; J: TRBJ1-6; CDR3: CASSYDRATNSPLHF; DNA: TGTGCCAGCAGTTACGACAGGGCTACGAATTCACCCCTCCACTTT
length: 17; size: .; D: TRBD2; V: TRBV15; J: TRBJ2-1; CDR3: CATSPTTGGGSYNEQFF; DNA: TGTGCCACCAGCCCGACCACGGGGGGGGGCAGTTACAATGAGCAGTTCTTC
length: 16; size: few; D: TRBD1; V: TRBV27; J: TRBJ1-1; CDR3: CASMYGQGARDTEAFF; DNA: TGTGCCAGCATGTATGGACAGGGGGCTAGAGACACTGAAGCTTTCTTT
length: 14; size: .; D: TRBD1; V: TRBV30; J: TRBJ1-1; CDR3: CAWSGRGQGTEAFF; DNA: TGTGCCTGGAGTGGGAGGGGGCAGGGCACTGAAGCTTTCTTT
length: 13; size: .; D: TRBD1; V: TRBV10-3; J: TRBJ1-5; CDR3: CAITEDRVQPQHF; DNA: TGTGCCATCACTGAAGACAGGGTGCAGCCCCAGCATTTT
length: 20; size: .; D: .; V: TRBV7-8; J: TRBJ1-5; CDR3: CASSLQEGRGIFWGNQPQHF; DNA: TGTGCCAGCAGCTTACAAGAAGGGAGGGGCATATTTTGGGGCAATCAGCCCCAGCATTTT
length: 16; size: once; D: .; V: TRBV18; J: TRBJ2-7; CDR3: CASSPTRGQGGYEQYF; DNA: TGTGCCAGCTCACCAACCAGAGGGCAGGGGGGTTACGAGCAGTACTTC
length: 14; size: .; D: TRBD1; V: TRBV15; J: TRBJ2-5; CDR3: CATSTRTGEETQYF; DNA: TGTGCCACCAGCACACGGACAGGGGAAGAGACCCAGTACTTC
length: 14; size: .; D: .; V: TRBV11-2; J: TRBJ2-1; CDR3: CASNVAASYNEQFF; DNA: TGTGCCAGCAACGTAGCGGCTTCCTACAATGAGCAGTTCTTC
length: 17; size: few; D: .; V: TRBV25-1; J: TRBJ2-7; CDR3: CASSDLMAGGGTYEQYF; DNA: TGTGCCAGCAGTGACCTCATGGCTGGCGGCGGTACCTACGAGCAGTACTTC